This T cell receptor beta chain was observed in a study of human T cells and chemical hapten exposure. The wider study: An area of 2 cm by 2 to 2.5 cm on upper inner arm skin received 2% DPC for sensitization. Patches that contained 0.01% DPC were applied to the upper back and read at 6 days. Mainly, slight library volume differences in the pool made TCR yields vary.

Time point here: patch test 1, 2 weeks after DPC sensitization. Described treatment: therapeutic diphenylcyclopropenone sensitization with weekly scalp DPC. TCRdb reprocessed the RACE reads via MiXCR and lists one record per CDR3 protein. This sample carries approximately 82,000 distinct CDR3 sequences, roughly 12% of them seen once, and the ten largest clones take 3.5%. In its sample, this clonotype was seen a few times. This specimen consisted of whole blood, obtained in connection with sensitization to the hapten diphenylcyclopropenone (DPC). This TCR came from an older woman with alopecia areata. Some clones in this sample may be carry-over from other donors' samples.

CDR3 amino acids: CASSIGLAGRNEQFF. The CDR3 DNA reads as TGTGCCAGTAGTATTGGCCTAGCGGGGCGTAATGAGCAGTTCTTC. The chain joins TRBV19 to TRBJ2-1, with TRBD2 matching 9 bases. In germline, CDR1 is LNHDA, CDR2 SQIVND (reference sequence). The CDR3 runs to 15 residues. The junction had 7 bases not matched to a gene; V was cut back by 3 bases and J by 7 bases.